These 8 T cell receptor beta chains came from one sample sequenced in a study of OX40 agonist ivuxolimab in advanced cancers. Method: immunoSEQ multiplex PCR; TCRdb's copy keeps in-frame clones and lacks some. The sample gives some 95,000 clones, roughly 94% of which show up once; roughly 0.5% is in the top ten. Sequenced material: CD4+ or CD8+ T cells sorted from blood, taken in a trial of the OX40 agonist ivuxolimab. These receptors were collected from an adult with an advanced solid tumor such as melanoma, head and neck, liver or kidney cancer.

This chain connects TRBV19 to TRBJ2-7; TRBD1 agrees at 8 bases. The CDR3 is made up of 13 amino acids. The germline CDR1 and CDR2 sequences are LNHDA and SQIVND (reference sequence). V lost 6 bases and J lost 2; bases outside the gene matches: 3. The CDR3 protein is CASRKGQAYEQYF. The CDR3, as DNA: TGTGCCAGTAGGAAGGGACAGGCCTACGAGCAGTACTTC.

The rearrangement joins TRBV27 to TRBJ2-5; a possible D gene is TRBD1 (5 bases). CDR1 and CDR2 (germline): MNHEY, SMNVEV (reference sequence). V was clipped by 1 base and J by 5 bases, with 11 bases between them. CDR3 length: 14 residues. In DNA, the CDR3 is TGTGCCAGCAGTTTATATACAGGAGAGGAGACCCAGTACTTC. Translation gives CASSLYTGEETQYF.

This rearrangement joins TRBV5-4 to TRBJ1-2; D gene uncertain. Trimming took off 3 bases at V and 8 bases at J, with 14 bases between the two ends. The CDR3 length is 13 residues. Germline values: CDR1 SGHNT, CDR2 YYREEE (reference sequence). The CDR3: CASSSQGPSGYTF. The CDR3 coding sequence is TGTGCCAGCAGCTCCCAAGGTCCTTCGGGCTACACCTTC.

This clone came up once. CDR3 in DNA: TGCGCCAGCAGCCGGTTTTTTACTAGCGGGAGAGGGACCGGGGAGCTGTTTTTT. Protein product: CASSRFFTSGRGTGELFF. This rearrangement joins TRBV4-1 to TRBJ2-2; 11 nucleotides agree with TRBD2. This CDR3 is built from 18 residues. The germline V gene has CDR1 MGHRA and CDR2 YSYEKL. The junction had 12 bases not matched to a gene; V was cut back by 4 bases and J by 5 bases.

This chain connects TRBV6-4 to TRBJ1-1; D unclear. The V gene lost 2 bases and the J gene lost 8 bases, with 12 bases spanning the gap. The CDR3 loop spans 13 amino acids. Germline values: CDR1 MRHNA, CDR2 SNTAGT. CDR3 in amino acids: CASSDEGRREAFF. In DNA form, the CDR3 reads TGTGCCAGCAGTGACGAGGGAAGACGGGAAGCTTTCTTT.

DNA of the CDR3: TGTGCCAGCAGCTTAGCCGGCGGCTCCGGGCCTTTTGAAAAACTGTTTTTT. This sequence encodes CASSLAGGSGPFEKLFF. The rearrangement links TRBV7-2 to TRBJ1-4, with unresolved D. Germline CDR1 SGHTA, CDR2 FQGNSA. The CDR3 sequence is 17 residues long. Trimming left V 0 bases short and J 7 bases short, with 18 bases between.

The V gene is TRBV7-6, the J gene TRBJ2-5; D tentatively reads TRBD1 or TRBD2 (5 bases each). Germline CDR1 and CDR2: SGHVS and FNYEAQ. Trimming took 5 bases from V and 5 from J, leaving 15 bases between them. The CDR3 is made up of 14 amino acids. CDR3 in DNA: TGTGCCAGCAGCCTGGGGACCGGAGCGGAGACCCAGTACTTC. Its protein is CASSLGTGAETQYF.

V usage is TRBV13 and J usage is TRBJ2-5; D uncertain. CDR1 is PRHDT, CDR2 FYEKMQ, per germline (reference sequence). This CDR3 region has 14 residues. Deletions cut 1 base from V and 5 bases from J, with 11 bases between. The CDR3 DNA sequence: TGTGCCAGCAGCTTAGTTGGTCCAACGGAGACCCAGTACTTC. This translates into CASSLVGPTETQYF.